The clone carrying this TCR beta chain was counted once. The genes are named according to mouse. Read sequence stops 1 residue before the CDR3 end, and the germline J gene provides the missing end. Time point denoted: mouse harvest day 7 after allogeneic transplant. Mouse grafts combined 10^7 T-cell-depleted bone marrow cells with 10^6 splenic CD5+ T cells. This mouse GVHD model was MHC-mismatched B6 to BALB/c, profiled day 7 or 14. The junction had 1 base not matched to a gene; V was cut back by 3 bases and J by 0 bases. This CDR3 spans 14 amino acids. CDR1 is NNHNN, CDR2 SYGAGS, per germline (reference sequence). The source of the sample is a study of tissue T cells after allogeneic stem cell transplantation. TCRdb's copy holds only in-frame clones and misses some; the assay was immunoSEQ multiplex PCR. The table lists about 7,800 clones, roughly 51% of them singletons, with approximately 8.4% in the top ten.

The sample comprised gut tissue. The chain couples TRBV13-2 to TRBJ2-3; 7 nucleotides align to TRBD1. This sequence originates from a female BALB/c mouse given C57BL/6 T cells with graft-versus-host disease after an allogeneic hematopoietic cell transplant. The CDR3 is CASGATGSAETLYF. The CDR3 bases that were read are TGTGCCAGCGGTGCGACAGGGAGTGCAGAAACGCTGTAT.